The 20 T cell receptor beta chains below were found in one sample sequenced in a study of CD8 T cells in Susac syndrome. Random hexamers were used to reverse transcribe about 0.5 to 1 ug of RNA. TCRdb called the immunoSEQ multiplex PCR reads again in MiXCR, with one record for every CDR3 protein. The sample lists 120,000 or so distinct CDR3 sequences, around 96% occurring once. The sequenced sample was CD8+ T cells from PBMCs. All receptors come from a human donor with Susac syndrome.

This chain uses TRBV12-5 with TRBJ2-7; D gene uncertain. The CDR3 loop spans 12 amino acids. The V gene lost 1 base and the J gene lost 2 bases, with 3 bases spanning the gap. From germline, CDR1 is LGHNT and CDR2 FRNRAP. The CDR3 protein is CASGLATYEQYF. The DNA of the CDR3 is TGTGCTAGTGGTTTGGCAACCTACGAGCAGTACTTC.

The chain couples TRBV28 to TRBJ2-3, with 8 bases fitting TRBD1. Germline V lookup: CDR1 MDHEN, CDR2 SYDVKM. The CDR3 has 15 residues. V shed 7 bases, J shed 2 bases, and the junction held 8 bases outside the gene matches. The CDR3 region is CASTLRTGHTDTQYF. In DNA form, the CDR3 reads TGTGCCAGCACCCTCCGGACAGGGCACACAGATACGCAGTATTTT.

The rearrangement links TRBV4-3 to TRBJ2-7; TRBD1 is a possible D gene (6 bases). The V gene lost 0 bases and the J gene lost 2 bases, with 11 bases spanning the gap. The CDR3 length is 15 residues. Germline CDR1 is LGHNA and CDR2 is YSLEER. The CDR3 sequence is CASSQDAAGAYEQYF. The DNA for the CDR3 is TGCGCCAGCAGCCAAGATGCGGCAGGGGCCTACGAGCAGTACTTC.

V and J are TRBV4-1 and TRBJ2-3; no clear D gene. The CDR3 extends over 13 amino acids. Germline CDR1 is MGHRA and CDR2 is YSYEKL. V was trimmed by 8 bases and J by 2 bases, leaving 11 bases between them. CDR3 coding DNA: TGCGCCAGCCGGCCAGAATCCACAGATACGCAGTATTTT. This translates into CASRPESTDTQYF.

CDR3 nucleotide sequence: TGTGCCAGCAGCGGCGTGGGGGCCCAGCCCCAGCATTTT. Its protein is CASSGVGAQPQHF. The V and J genes are TRBV7-9 and TRBJ1-5; a possible D gene is TRBD1 (6 bases). The germline CDR1 and CDR2 sequences are SEHNR and FQNEAQ (reference sequence). V lost 5 bases, J lost 7 bases, and 12 bases lay in between. There are 13 residues in the CDR3. Using reference TRBV7-9 and TRBJ1-5 for the parts outside the CDR3, the full variable domain is DTGVSQNPRHKITKRGQNVTFRCDPISEHNRLYWYRQTLGQGPEFLTYFQNEAQLEKSRLLSDRFSAERPKGSFSTLEIQRTEQGDSAMYLCASSGVGAQPQHFGDGTRLSIL.

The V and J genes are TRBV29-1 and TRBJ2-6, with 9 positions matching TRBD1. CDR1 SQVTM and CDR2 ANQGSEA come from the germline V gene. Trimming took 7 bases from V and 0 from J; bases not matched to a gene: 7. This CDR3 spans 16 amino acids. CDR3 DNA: TGCAGCGCCGGACAGGGGTCTCCCTCTGGGGCCAACGTCCTGACTTTC. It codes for CSAGQGSPSGANVLTF.

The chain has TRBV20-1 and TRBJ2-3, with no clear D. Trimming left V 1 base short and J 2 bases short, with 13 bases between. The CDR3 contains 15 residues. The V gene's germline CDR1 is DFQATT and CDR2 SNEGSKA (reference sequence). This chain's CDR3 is CSARVMGLSTDTQYF. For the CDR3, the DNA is TGCAGTGCTAGAGTGATGGGATTATCCACAGATACGCAGTATTTT.

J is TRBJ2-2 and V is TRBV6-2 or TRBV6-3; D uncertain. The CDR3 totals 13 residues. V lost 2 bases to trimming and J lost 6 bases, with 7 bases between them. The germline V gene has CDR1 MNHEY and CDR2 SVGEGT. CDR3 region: CASSYNTPGELFF. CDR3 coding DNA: TGTGCCAGCAGTTACAACACCCCCGGGGAGCTGTTTTTT.

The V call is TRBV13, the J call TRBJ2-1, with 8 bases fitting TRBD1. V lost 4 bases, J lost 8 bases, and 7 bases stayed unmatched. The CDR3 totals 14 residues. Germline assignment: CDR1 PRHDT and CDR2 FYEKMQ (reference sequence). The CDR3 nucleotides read TGTGCCAGCAGCTCGGACAGGGCCAGCGATGAGCAGTTCTTC. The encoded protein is CASSSDRASDEQFF.

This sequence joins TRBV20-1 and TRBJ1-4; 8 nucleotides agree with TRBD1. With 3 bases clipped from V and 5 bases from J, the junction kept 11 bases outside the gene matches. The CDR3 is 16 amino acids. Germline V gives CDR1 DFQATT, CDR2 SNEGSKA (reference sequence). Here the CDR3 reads CSASQITGQENEKLFF. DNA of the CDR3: TGCAGTGCTAGCCAGATTACGGGACAGGAGAATGAAAAACTGTTTTTT.

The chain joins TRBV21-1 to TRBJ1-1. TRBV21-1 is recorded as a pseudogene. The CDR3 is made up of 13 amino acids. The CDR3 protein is CASSISTGPEAFF. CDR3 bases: TGTGCCAGCAGCATTTCCACGGGCCCTGAAGCTTTCTTT.

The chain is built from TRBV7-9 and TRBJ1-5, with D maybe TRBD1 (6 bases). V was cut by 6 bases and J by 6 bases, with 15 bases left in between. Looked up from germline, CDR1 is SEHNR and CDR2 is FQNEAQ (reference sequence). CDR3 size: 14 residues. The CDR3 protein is CASSGTTGSQPQHF. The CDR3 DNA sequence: TGTGCCAGCAGTGGGACCACAGGGAGTCAGCCCCAGCATTTT.

The CDR3 sequence is CAGGQGTSYEQYF. CDR3 nucleotide sequence: TGTGCCGGGGGACAGGGGACCTCCTACGAGCAGTACTTC. This rearrangement joins TRBV7-9 to TRBJ2-7; 10 bases line up with TRBD1. V dropped 11 bases and J dropped 0; count of bases not matched to a gene: 4. In germline, CDR1 is SEHNR, CDR2 FQNEAQ (reference sequence). CDR3 size: 13 residues. Complete variable domain (other parts from reference TRBV7-9 and TRBJ2-7): DTGVSQNPRHKITKRGQNVTFRCDPISEHNRLYWYRQTLGQGPEFLTYFQNEAQLEKSRLLSDRFSAERPKGSFSTLEIQRTEQGDSAMYLCAGGQGTSYEQYFGPGTRLTVT.

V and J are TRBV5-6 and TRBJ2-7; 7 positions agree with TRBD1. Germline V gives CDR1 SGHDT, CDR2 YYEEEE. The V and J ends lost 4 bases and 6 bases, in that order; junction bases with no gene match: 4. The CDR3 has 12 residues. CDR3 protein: CASSATGFEQYF. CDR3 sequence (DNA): TGTGCCAGCAGCGCGACAGGGTTCGAGCAGTACTTC.

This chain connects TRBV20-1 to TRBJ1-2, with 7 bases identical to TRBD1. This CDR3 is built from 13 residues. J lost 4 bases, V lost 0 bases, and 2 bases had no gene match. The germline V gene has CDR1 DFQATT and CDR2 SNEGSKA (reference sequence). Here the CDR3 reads CSARDGDSYGYTF. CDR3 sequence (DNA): TGCAGTGCTAGAGACGGGGACAGCTATGGCTACACCTTC.

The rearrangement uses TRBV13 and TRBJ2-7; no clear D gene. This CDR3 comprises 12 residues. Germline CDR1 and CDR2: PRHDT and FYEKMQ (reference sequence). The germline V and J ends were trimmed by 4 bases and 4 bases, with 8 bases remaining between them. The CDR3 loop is CASSSSWYEQYF. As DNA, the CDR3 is TGTGCCAGCAGCTCATCCTGGTACGAGCAGTACTTC.

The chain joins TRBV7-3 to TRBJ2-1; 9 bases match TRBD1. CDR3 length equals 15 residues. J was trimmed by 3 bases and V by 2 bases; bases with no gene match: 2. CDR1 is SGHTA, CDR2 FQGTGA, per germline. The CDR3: CASSLETGGYNEQFF. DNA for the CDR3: TGTGCCAGCAGCTTAGAGACAGGGGGCTACAATGAGCAGTTCTTC. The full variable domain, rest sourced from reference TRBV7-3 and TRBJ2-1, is GAGVSQTPSNKVTEKGKYVELRCDPISGHTALYWYRQSLGQGPEFLIYFQGTGAADDSGLPNDRFFAVRPEGSVSTLKIQRTERGDSAVYLCASSLETGGYNEQFFGPGTRLTVL.

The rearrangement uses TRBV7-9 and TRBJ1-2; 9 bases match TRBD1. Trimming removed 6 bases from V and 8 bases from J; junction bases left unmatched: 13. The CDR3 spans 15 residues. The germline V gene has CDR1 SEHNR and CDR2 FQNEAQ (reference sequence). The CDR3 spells CASSYTGTGKGGYTF. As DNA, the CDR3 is TGTGCCAGCAGTTATACCGGGACAGGGAAGGGCGGCTACACCTTC.

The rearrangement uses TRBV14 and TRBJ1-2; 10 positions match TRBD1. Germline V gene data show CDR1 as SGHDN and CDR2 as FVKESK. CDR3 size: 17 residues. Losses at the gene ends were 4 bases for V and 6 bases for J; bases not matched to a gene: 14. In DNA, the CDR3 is TGTGCCAGCAGCCGCCGGGACAGGGGAGCTCTACTTGATGGCTACACCTTC. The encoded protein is CASSRRDRGALLDGYTF.

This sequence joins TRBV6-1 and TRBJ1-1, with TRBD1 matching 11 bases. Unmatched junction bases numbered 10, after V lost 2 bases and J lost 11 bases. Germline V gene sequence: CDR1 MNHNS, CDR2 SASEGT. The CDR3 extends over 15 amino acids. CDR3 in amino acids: CASSELPDRGRPAFF. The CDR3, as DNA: TGTGCCAGCAGTGAACTACCGGACAGGGGGCGACCCGCTTTCTTT.